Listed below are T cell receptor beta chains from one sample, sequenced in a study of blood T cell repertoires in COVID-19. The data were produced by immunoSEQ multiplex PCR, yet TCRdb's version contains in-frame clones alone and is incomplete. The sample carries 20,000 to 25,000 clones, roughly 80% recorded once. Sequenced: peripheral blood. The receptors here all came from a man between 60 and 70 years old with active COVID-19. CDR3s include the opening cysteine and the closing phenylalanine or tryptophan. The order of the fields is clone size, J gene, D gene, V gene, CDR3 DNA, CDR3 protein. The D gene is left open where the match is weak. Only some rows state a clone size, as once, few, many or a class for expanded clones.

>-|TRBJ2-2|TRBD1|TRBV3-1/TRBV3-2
TGTGCCAGCAATTGGGGACAGGGTCCGACGAGGAACACCGGGGAGCTGTTTTTT
CASNWGQGPTRNTGELFF
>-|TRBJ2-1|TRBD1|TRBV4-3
TGCGCCAGCAGCCAACTCAGGGGGCGAGAGCAGTTCTTC
CASSQLRGREQFF
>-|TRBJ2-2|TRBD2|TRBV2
TGTGCCAGCAGTGAACGACTAGCGGGAGGCACCGGGGAGCTGTTTTTT
CASSERLAGGTGELFF
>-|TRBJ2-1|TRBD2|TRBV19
TGTGCCAGTAGTATAGGGACTAGCGGAAACAATGAGCAGTTCTTC
CASSIGTSGNNEQFF
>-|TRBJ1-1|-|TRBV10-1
TGCGCCAGCAGTGTAGGTGAGGTTATTCGGGGGGACACTGAAGCTTTCTTT
CASSVGEVIRGDTEAFF
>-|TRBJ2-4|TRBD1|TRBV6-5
TGTGCCAGCAGTTACGACAGGGGCAAAAACATTCAGTACTTC
CASSYDRGKNIQYF
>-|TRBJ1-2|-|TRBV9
TGTGCCAGCAGCGTCAGGGCTGACTATGGCTACACCTTC
CASSVRADYGYTF
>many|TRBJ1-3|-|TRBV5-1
TGCGCCAGCAGCTTGGAACACGCTGGAAACACCATATATTTT
CASSLEHAGNTIYF
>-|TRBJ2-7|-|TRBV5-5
TGTGCCAGCAGCTTGGAAGGAGGGTCCTACGAGCAGTACTTC
CASSLEGGSYEQYF
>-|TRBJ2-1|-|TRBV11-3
TGTGCCAGCACCACCCGGGCTAGCGCGGGAAACGCCTACAATGAGCAGTTCTTC
CASTTRASAGNAYNEQFF
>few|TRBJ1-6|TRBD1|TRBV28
TGTGCCAGCAGGGCCCCGACAGGGGGCGATAATTCACCCCTCCACTTT
CASRAPTGGDNSPLHF
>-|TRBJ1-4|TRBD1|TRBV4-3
TGCGCCAGCAGCCACCGGGACAGCTTTAATGAAAAACTGTTTTTT
CASSHRDSFNEKLFF
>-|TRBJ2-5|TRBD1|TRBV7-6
TGTGCCAGCAGCTACGGACAGGGCAAGACCCAGTACTTC
CASSYGQGKTQYF
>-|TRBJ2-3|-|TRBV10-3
TGTGCCACCGAGGGCGAACAAGATACGCAGTATTTT
CATEGEQDTQYF
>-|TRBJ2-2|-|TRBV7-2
TGTGCCAGCAGCCTTAGGGACTTCAGGGACACCGGGGAGCTGTTTTTT
CASSLRDFRDTGELFF
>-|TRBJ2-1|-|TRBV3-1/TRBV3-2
TGTGCCAGCAGCCAAGGCGCCCCAGGGGAGCAGTTCTTC
CASSQGAPGEQFF
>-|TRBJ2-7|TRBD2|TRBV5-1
TGCGCCAGCAGCCGAGCGGGAAGCTCCTACGAGCAGTACTTC
CASSRAGSSYEQYF
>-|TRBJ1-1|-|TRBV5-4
TGTGCCAGCAGCTCCCGGCCGGGGGGGGAGTCTGAAGCTTTCTTT
CASSSRPGGESEAFF
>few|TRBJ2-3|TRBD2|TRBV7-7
TGTGCTAGCAGCTTAGTAGCGGGAGGCGTAGATACGCAGTATTTT
CASSLVAGGVDTQYF
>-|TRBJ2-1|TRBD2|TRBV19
TGTGCCAGTGGGACTAGCGGAAGCTCCTACAATGAGCAGTTCTTC
CASGTSGSSYNEQFF
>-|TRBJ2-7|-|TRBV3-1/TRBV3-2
TGTGCCAGCAGCCGCGGCGGGTCCTACGAGCAGTACTTC
CASSRGGSYEQYF
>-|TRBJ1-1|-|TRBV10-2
TGCGCCAGCAGTACGGACGGAGGCCGGAACACTGAAGCTTTCTTT
CASSTDGGRNTEAFF
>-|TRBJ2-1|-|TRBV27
TGTGCCAGCAGTTTAGAGGCCTACAATGAGCAGTTCTTC
CASSLEAYNEQFF
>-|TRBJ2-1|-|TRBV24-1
TGTGCCACCAGTGTCCTACTCGGGGATGAGCAGTTCTTC
CATSVLLGDEQFF
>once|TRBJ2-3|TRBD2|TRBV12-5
TGTGCTAGTGGTTTGGTACTAGCGGGAAGAGGATCAGATACGCAGTATTTT
CASGLVLAGRGSDTQYF
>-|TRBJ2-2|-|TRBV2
TGTGCCAGCAGTGGTTTACAGGTCAGGAACACCGGGGAGCTGTTTTTT
CASSGLQVRNTGELFF
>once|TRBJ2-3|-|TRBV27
TGTGCCAGCAGTTTATCGCGAGATTATACGCAGTATTTT
CASSLSRDYTQYF
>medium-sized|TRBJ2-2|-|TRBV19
TGTGCCAGTAGTGGCCACGGGACTTCGCCCGGGGAGCTGTTTTTT
CASSGHGTSPGELFF
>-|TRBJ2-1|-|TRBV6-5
TGTGCCAGCAGGGACAAGGGCAGCTCCTACAATGAGCAGTTCTTC
CASRDKGSSYNEQFF
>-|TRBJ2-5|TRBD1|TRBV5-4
TGTGCCAGCAGCTTGTCAGGGGGTCCCGAGACCCAGTACTTC
CASSLSGGPETQYF
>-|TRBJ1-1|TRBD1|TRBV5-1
TGCGCCAGCAGCCCGGGGACAGGTGAATACATGAACACTGAAGCTTTCTTT
CASSPGTGEYMNTEAFF
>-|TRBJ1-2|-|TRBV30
TGTGCCTGGAGGCGGACAGCGAACTATGGCTACACCTTC
CAWRRTANYGYTF
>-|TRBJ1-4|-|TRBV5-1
TGCGCCAGCAGATCATCAGGGTGGGAAAAACTGTTTTTT
CASRSSGWEKLFF
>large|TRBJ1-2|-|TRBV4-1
TGCGCCAGCAGCCTGGGCTTGGGGGGTTTCTATGGCTACACCTTC
CASSLGLGGFYGYTF
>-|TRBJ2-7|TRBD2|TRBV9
TGTGCCAGCAGCCCCCGGGGACTACCCTACGAGCAGTACTTC
CASSPRGLPYEQYF
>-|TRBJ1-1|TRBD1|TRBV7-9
TGTGCCAGCAGCCCGGATATCAGGGGGGACACTGAAGCTTTCTTT
CASSPDIRGDTEAFF
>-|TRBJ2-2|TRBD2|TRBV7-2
TGTGCCAGCAGCTTGAGACTAGCGGACACCGGGGAGCTGTTTTTT
CASSLRLADTGELFF
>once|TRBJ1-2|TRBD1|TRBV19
TGTGCCAGTAGTAAAGGGGGCGGCTATGGCTACACCTTC
CASSKGGGYGYTF
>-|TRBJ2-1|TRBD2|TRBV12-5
TGTGCTAGTGGTTTCCCCAGCGGGGCATTCTACAATGAGCAGTTCTTC
CASGFPSGAFYNEQFF
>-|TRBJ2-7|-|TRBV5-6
TGTGCCAGCAGCTTGGGGGAAGGGGGCTACGAGCAGTACTTC
CASSLGEGGYEQYF
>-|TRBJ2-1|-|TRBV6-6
TGTGCCAGCAGTTACTCTCCCCGTAATGAGCAGTTCTTC
CASSYSPRNEQFF
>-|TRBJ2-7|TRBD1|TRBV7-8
TGTGCCAGCAGCTTAGGGAAACAGGGGGAGCAGTACTTC
CASSLGKQGEQYF